These 24 T cell receptor beta chains came from one sample sequenced in a study of blood T cell repertoires in COVID-19. Some clones are missing from TCRdb's copy, which holds only in-frame ones; the method was immunoSEQ multiplex PCR. The sample lists under 200,000 clones; roughly nine tenths were seen once. Input material: PBMCs or T cells enriched from blood (not recorded which). All receptors derive from a woman aged 50 to 60 who had recovered from COVID-19.

The rearrangement links TRBV5-1 to TRBJ2-3, with TRBD1 matching over 10 bases. CDR1 is SGHRS, CDR2 YFSETQ, per germline. This CDR3 is 16 amino acids long. J was trimmed by 5 bases and V by 0 bases; bases with no gene match: 6. CDR3 coding DNA: TGCGCCAGCAGCTTGGGGACAGGGGGGAGGCGAGATACGCAGTATTTT. Translating gives CASSLGTGGRRDTQYF. The full variable domain, rest sourced from reference TRBV5-1 and TRBJ2-3, is KAGVTQTPRYLIKTRGQQVTLSCSPISGHRSVSWYQQTPGQGLQFLFEYFSETQRNKGNFPGRFSGRQFSNSRSEMNVSTLELGDSALYLCASSLGTGGRRDTQYFGPGTRLTVL.

This clone was observed once. This chain joins TRBV7-9 and TRBJ1-2; 8 bases match TRBD1. Germline CDR1 and CDR2: SEHNR and FQNEAQ (reference sequence). The CDR3 contains 14 residues. Trimming removed 3 bases from V and 4 bases from J; junction bases left unmatched: 4. The DNA for the CDR3 is TGTGCCAGCAGCTTCCCTGGACAGGGCTATGGCTACACCTTC. It specifies CASSFPGQGYGYTF.

V and J are TRBV27 and TRBJ2-1, with 7 bases identical to TRBD1. The CDR3 contains 15 residues. V shed 8 bases and J 3 bases; nucleotides not matched to a gene: 10. CDR1 is MNHEY, CDR2 SMNVEV, per germline (reference sequence). The CDR3 DNA sequence: TGTGCCAGCTTTTACAGGGGCAAAGGCTACAATGAGCAGTTCTTC. Its translation is CASFYRGKGYNEQFF.

The chain uses TRBV7-9 and TRBJ1-2; tentatively, D is TRBD1 (6 bases). Germline lookup yields CDR1 SEHNR and CDR2 FQNEAQ (reference sequence). This CDR3 has 13 amino acids. V lost 4 bases and J lost 6, with 12 bases in between. In nucleotides, the CDR3 is TGTGCCAGCAGCTCCACAGGGTACAATGGCTACACCTTC. Amino acids: CASSSTGYNGYTF.

The chain is built from TRBV2 and TRBJ2-3, with TRBD2 identical over 11 bases. V was clipped by 6 bases and J by 5 bases; unmatched bases: 4. The CDR3 runs to 14 residues. Looked up from germline, CDR1 is SNHLY and CDR2 is FYNNEI. CDR3 loop: CASRLAGVIDTQYF. The CDR3 bases are TGTGCCAGCAGACTAGCGGGAGTCATAGATACGCAGTATTTT.

The rearrangement uses TRBV7-8 and TRBJ2-5, with D possibly being TRBD1 (5 bases). The CDR3 has 12 amino acids. The V end lost 5 bases, the J end lost 7 bases, and 11 bases lay between the germline ends. CDR1 is SGHVS and CDR2 is FQNEAQ in the germline V gene. The CDR3 DNA reads as TGTGCCAGCAGCCCCCAGGGTCTGACCCAGTACTTC. This encodes CASSPQGLTQYF.

The V call is TRBV10-1, the J call TRBJ2-6, with 10 bases that match TRBD1. Germline loops: CDR1 WNHNN, CDR2 SYGVQD (reference sequence). This CDR3 has 18 amino acids. The trim removed 2 bases at V and 0 bases at J, leaving 4 bases unmatched. CDR3: CASSEGTGALSGANVLTF. CDR3 bases: TGCGCCAGCAGTGAGGGGACAGGGGCTCTCTCTGGGGCCAACGTCCTGACTTTC.

The chain employs TRBV24-1 and TRBJ1-5; D not certain. Germline V gene sequence: CDR1 KGHDR, CDR2 SFDVKD. V lost 5 bases, J lost 0 bases, and 7 bases lay in between. This CDR3 is 14 amino acids long. The CDR3 DNA follows: TGTGCCACCAGTGGTAGCTATAGCAATCAGCCCCAGCATTTT. Amino acids: CATSGSYSNQPQHF.

The genes are TRBV4-1 and TRBJ2-1; 11 bases line up with TRBD2. This CDR3 is built from 16 residues. V shed 2 bases, J shed 3 bases, and the junction held 3 bases outside the gene matches. The germline V gene has CDR1 MGHRA and CDR2 YSYEKL. The CDR3 is CASSQSGTSGYNEQFF. As DNA, the CDR3 is TGCGCCAGCAGCCAATCCGGGACTAGCGGCTACAATGAGCAGTTCTTC.

This chain connects TRBV11-2 to TRBJ1-1; possibly TRBD1 for D (5 bases). The CDR3 length is 13 residues. CDR1 is SGHAT and CDR2 is FQNNGV in the germline V gene. Trimming took off 0 bases at V and 11 bases at J, with 13 bases between the two ends. The CDR3 is CASSLDGPGHAFF. CDR3 DNA sequence: TGTGCCAGCAGCTTAGATGGGCCAGGGCACGCTTTCTTT.

The CDR3 protein is CASSFGASGRSTYNEQFF. DNA for the CDR3: TGTGCCAGCAGCTTCGGGGCTAGCGGGAGGTCGACCTACAATGAGCAGTTCTTC. The chain is built from TRBV7-8 and TRBJ2-1; TRBD2 matches 11 bases. The CDR3 is 18 amino acids. Germline CDR1 is SGHVS and CDR2 is FQNEAQ. Unmatched junction bases numbered 9, after V lost 3 bases and J lost 2 bases.

This clone occurred once. The CDR3 nucleotides read TGTGCCAGCAGTGAAAGGGAGGACAGGGAGGCTTTCTTT. Encoded protein: CASSEREDREAFF. The chain couples TRBV25-1 to TRBJ1-1; 8 bases fit TRBD1. V shed 2 bases, J shed 11 bases, and the junction held 7 bases outside the gene matches. Per the germline V gene, CDR1 is MGHDK and CDR2 is SYGVNS. The CDR3 length is 13 residues.

The CDR3 region is CASSRGFTDTQYF. CDR3 coding DNA: TGTGCCAGCAGCAGGGGCTTCACAGATACGCAGTATTTT. The chain combines TRBV5-4 with TRBJ2-3; TRBD1 might be the D (5 bases). CDR3 length: 13 amino acids. V was cut by 4 bases and J by 2 bases, with 8 bases left in between. CDR1 is SGHNT, CDR2 YYREEE, per germline (reference sequence).

This chain joins TRBV2 and TRBJ2-7; 9 positions agree with TRBD1. V dropped 4 bases and J dropped 0; count of bases not matched to a gene: 4. The CDR3 is made up of 15 amino acids. In germline, CDR1 is SNHLY, CDR2 FYNNEI. Written as DNA, the CDR3 is TGTGCCAGCAGTGGAGACAGGGGGAGCTCCTACGAGCAGTACTTC. This gives the protein CASSGDRGSSYEQYF. Using reference TRBV2 and TRBJ2-7 for the parts outside the CDR3, the full variable domain is EPEVTQTPSHQVTQMGQEVILRCVPISNHLYFYWYRQILGQKVEFLVSFYNNEISEKSEIFDDQFSVERPDGSNFTLKIRSTKLEDSAMYFCASSGDRGSSYEQYFGPGTRLTVT.

In this sample, this clone turned up once. This rearrangement joins TRBV7-3 to TRBJ2-7, with TRBD2 matching 8 bases. In germline, CDR1 is SGHTA, CDR2 FQGTGA. This CDR3 is built from 15 residues. After removal of 5 bases from V and 1 base from J, the junction contained 7 bases not matched to a gene. The CDR3 is CASSESGGNSYEQYF. DNA for the CDR3: TGTGCCAGCAGCGAATCGGGAGGGAATTCCTACGAGCAGTACTTC. Filled out from reference TRBV7-3 and TRBJ2-7, the complete variable domain reads GAGVSQTPSNKVTEKGKYVELRCDPISGHTALYWYRQSLGQGPEFLIYFQGTGAADDSGLPNDRFFAVRPEGSVSTLKIQRTERGDSAVYLCASSESGGNSYEQYFGPGTRLTVT.

This clone is a singleton in its sample. This chain links TRBV7-9 with TRBJ2-1; perhaps TRBD2 as D (5 bases). V was cut by 0 bases and J by 6 bases, with 9 bases left in between. Germline V gives CDR1 SEHNR, CDR2 FQNEAQ (reference sequence). The CDR3 has 14 residues. For the CDR3, the DNA is TGTGCCAGCAGCTTAGCGCAAGGGAGCAATGAGCAGTTCTTC. This encodes CASSLAQGSNEQFF.

The chain's CDR3 is CASSPYSDRVRINEQYF. CDR3 in DNA: TGCGCCAGCAGCCCTTATTCGGACAGGGTGCGTATCAACGAGCAGTACTTC. The chain has TRBV5-1 and TRBJ2-7; 8 nucleotides match TRBD1. Germline lookup yields CDR1 SGHRS and CDR2 YFSETQ. The CDR3 loop spans 17 amino acids. The trim removed 4 bases at V and 5 bases at J, leaving 17 bases unmatched.

The V and J genes are TRBV7-2 and TRBJ2-2, with D maybe TRBD2 (6 bases). Germline-derived CDR1 and CDR2 are SGHTA and FQGNSA. This CDR3 is built from 16 residues. Trimming took 1 base from V and 2 from J, leaving 11 bases between them. In DNA, the CDR3 is TGTGCCAGCAGCTTAGTCCCGGGACTTAACACCGGGGAGCTGTTTTTT. Residues: CASSLVPGLNTGELFF.

The chain joins TRBV23-1 to TRBJ1-4; 12 nucleotides align to TRBD1. TRBV23-1 is an open reading frame whose function is uncertain. CDR3 size: 21 residues. With V trimmed by 3 bases and J by 7 bases, 21 bases remained unmatched. For the CDR3, the DNA is TGCGCCAGCAGTCAGCCGAATGGGGACAGGGGGCATCGCATGGTAAGTGAAAAACTGTTTTTT. Amino acids: CASSQPNGDRGHRMVSEKLFF.

V usage is TRBV11-2 and J usage is TRBJ1-1; the D gene is possibly TRBD1 (5 bases). Per germline, CDR1 SGHAT and CDR2 FQNNGV. V gave up 5 bases and J gave up 4 bases, with 14 bases separating them. There are 14 residues in the CDR3. Here the CDR3 reads CASSAMQGATEAFF. The CDR3 coding sequence is TGTGCCAGCAGCGCAATGCAGGGTGCCACTGAAGCTTTCTTT.

The rearrangement uses TRBV6-5 and TRBJ2-2; TRBD2 might be the D (6 bases). CDR3 size: 15 residues. Germline V gives CDR1 MNHEY, CDR2 SVGAGI. V was cut by 8 bases and J by 5 bases, with 18 bases left in between. The CDR3 loop is CASGTRRAATGELFF. The CDR3 DNA reads as TGTGCCAGCGGGACTCGGAGGGCCGCTACCGGGGAGCTGTTTTTT.

This clone was seen more than once but under ten times. This chain uses TRBV11-2 with TRBJ1-3, with a tentative D call TRBD1 (6 bases). V lost 0 bases and J 0 bases, leaving 15 bases between the germline ends. The CDR3 spans 18 residues. CDR1 and CDR2 (germline): SGHAT, FQNNGV. CDR3 nucleotides: TGTGCCAGCAGCTTAGATATTAACAGGGTGAGCTCTGGAAACACCATATATTTT. As protein: CASSLDINRVSSGNTIYF. The full variable domain, with the rest looked up from reference TRBV11-2 and TRBJ1-3, is EAGVAQSPRYKIIEKRQSVAFWCNPISGHATLYWYQQILGQGPKLLIQFQNNGVVDDSQLPKDRFSAERLKGVDSTLKIQPAKLEDSAVYLCASSLDINRVSSGNTIYFGEGSWLTVV.

This clone was observed a handful of times. The rearrangement joins TRBV5-4 to TRBJ2-2, with TRBD1 matching 9 bases. CDR1 and CDR2 (germline): SGHNT, YYREEE (reference sequence). Trimming removed 4 bases from V and 5 bases from J; junction bases left unmatched: 6. The CDR3 consists of 15 residues. The CDR3, as DNA: TGTGCCAGCAGCATCGGACAGGGGTTAACCGGGGAGCTGTTTTTT. Amino acid sequence: CASSIGQGLTGELFF.

The chain employs TRBV18 and TRBJ2-7; D ambiguous. Trimming removed 3 bases at V and 0 bases at J, with 6 bases between. Germline V gene lookup returns CDR1 KGHSH and CDR2 LQKENI. This CDR3 is 13 amino acids long. In nucleotides, the CDR3 is TGTGCCAGCTCACCGGTCAGCTCCTACGAGCAGTACTTC. Its translation: CASSPVSSYEQYF.